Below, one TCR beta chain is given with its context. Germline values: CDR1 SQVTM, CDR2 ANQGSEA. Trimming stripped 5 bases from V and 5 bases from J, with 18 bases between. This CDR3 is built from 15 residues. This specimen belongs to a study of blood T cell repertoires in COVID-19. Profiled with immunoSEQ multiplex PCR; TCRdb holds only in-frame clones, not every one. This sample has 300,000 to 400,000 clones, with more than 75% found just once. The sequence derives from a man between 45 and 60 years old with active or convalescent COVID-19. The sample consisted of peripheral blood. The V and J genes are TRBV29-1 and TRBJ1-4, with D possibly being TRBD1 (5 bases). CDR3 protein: CSVSGLTDGNEKLFF. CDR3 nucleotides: TGCAGCGTTTCCGGATTGACAGACGGGAATGAAAAACTGTTTTTT.